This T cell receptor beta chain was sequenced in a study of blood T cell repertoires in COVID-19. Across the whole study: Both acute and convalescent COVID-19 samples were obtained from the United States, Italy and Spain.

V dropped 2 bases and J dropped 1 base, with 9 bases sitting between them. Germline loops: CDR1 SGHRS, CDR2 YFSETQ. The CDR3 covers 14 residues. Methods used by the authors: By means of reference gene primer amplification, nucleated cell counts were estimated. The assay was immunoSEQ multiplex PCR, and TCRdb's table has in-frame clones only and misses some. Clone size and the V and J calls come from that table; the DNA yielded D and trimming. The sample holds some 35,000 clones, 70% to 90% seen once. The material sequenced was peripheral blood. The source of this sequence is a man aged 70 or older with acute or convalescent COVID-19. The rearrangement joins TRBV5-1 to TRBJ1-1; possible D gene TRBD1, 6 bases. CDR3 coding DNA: TGCGCCAGCAGCTTCACACAGGGGAACACTGAAGCTTTCTTT. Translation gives CASSFTQGNTEAFF.